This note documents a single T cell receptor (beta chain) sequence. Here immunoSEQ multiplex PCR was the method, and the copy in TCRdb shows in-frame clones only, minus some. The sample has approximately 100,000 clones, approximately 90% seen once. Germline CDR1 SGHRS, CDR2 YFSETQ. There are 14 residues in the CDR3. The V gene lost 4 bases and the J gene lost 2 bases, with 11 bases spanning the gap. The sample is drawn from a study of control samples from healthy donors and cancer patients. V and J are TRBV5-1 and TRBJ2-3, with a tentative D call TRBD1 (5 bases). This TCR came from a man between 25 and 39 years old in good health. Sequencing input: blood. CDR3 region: CASSSDSFTDTQYF. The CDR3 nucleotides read TGCGCCAGCAGCAGCGACAGTTTCACAGATACGCAGTATTTT.